A single sample gave rise to the 4 T cell receptor beta chains below, sequenced in a study of beta chain features in type 1 diabetes. Study-wide findings and caveats: In every one of the four CD4+ subsets, TCRB CDR3s were moderately but significantly shorter in Type 1 diabetes patients.

These receptors have no known antigen. Since all of the isolated RNA was reverse transcribed, expressed TCRB transcripts were what got sequenced. Assay: immunoSEQ multiplex PCR; the TCRdb copy retains only in-frame clones and omits some. The sample lists nearly 350,000 clones, around 9% occurring once. The specimen was central memory CD4+ T cells from blood. Receptor source: a man aged 30-40 years with type 1 diabetes.

This clone was picked up a small number of times. This chain joins TRBV7-2 and TRBJ2-3; D uncertain. The V gene's germline CDR1 is SGHTA and CDR2 FQGNSA. The V end was cut by 1 base, the J end by 5 bases, with 4 bases between. This CDR3 has 12 residues. CDR3 bases: TGTGCCAGCAGCTTAGTACGAGATACGCAGTATTTT. This encodes CASSLVRDTQYF.

The table lists this clone with many counts. V usage is TRBV30 and J usage is TRBJ1-2; perhaps TRBD1 as D (6 bases). Germline V lookup: CDR1 GTSNPN, CDR2 SVGIG (reference sequence). The CDR3 totals 13 residues. Trimming pared 2 bases from V and 6 bases from J, leaving 13 bases between. The CDR3 is CAWSSSGGHGYTF. The CDR3 DNA reads TGTGCCTGGAGTTCCTCTGGGGGCCATGGCTACACCTTC. The entire variable domain, with the rest obtained from reference TRBV30 and TRBJ1-2, is as follows: SQTIHQWPATLVQPVGSPLSLECTVEGTSNPNLYWYRQAAGRGLQLLFYSVGIGQISSEVPQNLSASRPQDRQFILSSKKLLLSDSGFYLCAWSSSGGHGYTFGSGTRLTVV.

This clone was counted between two and nine times. The genes are TRBV28 and TRBJ2-1; 13 nucleotides line up with TRBD2. CDR1 and CDR2 from the germline V gene are MDHEN and SYDVKM. V was clipped by 8 bases and J by 12 bases; unmatched bases: 7. CDR3 length: 13 residues. CDR3 amino acids: CASQGLAGWGQFF. DNA of the CDR3: TGTGCCAGCCAGGGACTAGCGGGGTGGGGGCAGTTCTTC.

The CDR3 DNA is TGTGCCAGCAGCTCGACCTCCTATGGCTACACCTTC. Translating gives CASSSTSYGYTF. The chain has TRBV11-2 and TRBJ1-2, with D unresolved. The ends were cut back, 4 bases at V and 4 bases at J, with 7 bases in the middle. The CDR3 sequence is 12 residues long. Per germline, CDR1 SGHAT and CDR2 FQNNGV.